The T cell receptor beta chain under discussion was sequenced for a study of CD8+ T cells in alopecia areata. Study observations and caveats: Especially in alopecia totalis/universalis, lesional scalp showed greater clonality than normal scalp did. Under tofacitinib, fewer expanded CD8+ clones appeared among the top 100 scalp clones.

The germline V gene encodes CDR1 MDHEN and CDR2 SYDVKM. The J segment lost 7 bases and the V segment lost 8 bases, leaving 5 bases of the junction unmatched. The CDR3 contains 13 residues. Of note for this clone: Its antigen is as yet unknown.

Extracted RNA was reverse transcribed, and the resulting cDNA served as sequencing template. Sequencing was performed with immunoSEQ multiplex PCR; in TCRdb, only in-frame clones are kept and a portion is missing. The table includes some 95,000 clones, about 40% detected once. Treatment noted: oral pan-JAK inhibitor, 5-10 mg twice daily. Specimens obtained from alopecia areata patients comprised lesional scalp punch biopsies and peripheral blood. The sample consisted of CD8+ T cells sorted from blood, taken at week 24, from a patient treated with tofacitinib. The sequence derives from a human donor with alopecia areata. V is TRBV28 and J is TRBJ1-5, with 10 bases matching TRBD1. The CDR3 sequence: CASFRQGAQPQHF. Here the CDR3 DNA reads TGTGCCAGCTTTCGACAGGGGGCCCAGCCCCAGCATTTT.